The next 6 T cell receptor beta chains were all read from a single sample in a study of T cell responses to AZD1222 COVID-19 vaccine. The table came from immunoSEQ multiplex PCR; TCRdb's copy has only in-frame clones and leaves some out. Among around 180,000 clones listed, approximately 90% were seen once. The starting material was peripheral blood, obtained 28 days after the second AZD1222 dose. All receptors come from an adult who received the AZD1222 COVID-19 vaccine.

This clone was counted a single time. The chain combines TRBV11-3 with TRBJ2-3; 12 positions match TRBD1. Trimming at V came to 4 bases and at J to 0 bases, leaving 2 bases not matched to a gene. The CDR3 loop spans 16 amino acids. The germline gives CDR1 SGHNT, CDR2 YENEEA. The CDR3 bases are TGTGCCAGCAGCTGGGGACAGGGGGCTAGCACAGATACGCAGTATTTT. Translated, it gives CASSWGQGASTDTQYF.

This chain joins TRBV4-2 and TRBJ2-1; no firm D call. The germline CDR1 and CDR2 sequences are LGHNA and YNFKEQ. This CDR3 spans 14 amino acids. Trimming took off 0 bases at V and 10 bases at J, with 13 bases between the two ends. The CDR3 nucleotides are TGTGCCAGCAGCCAAGAGGACGCGGATAAGGAGCAGTTCTTC. This encodes CASSQEDADKEQFF.

This clone occurred once. The genes are TRBV7-2 and TRBJ2-1; weak D call: TRBD2 (5 bases). The V gene lost 1 base and the J gene lost 0 bases, with 10 bases spanning the gap. The CDR3 is 16 residues long. The germline gives CDR1 SGHTA, CDR2 FQGNSA. CDR3 sequence (DNA): TGTGCCAGCAGCTTAGGGCGGGTGGGCTCCTACAATGAGCAGTTCTTC. Residues: CASSLGRVGSYNEQFF.

The chain recombines TRBV7-9 with TRBJ2-7; 8 positions match TRBD2. The CDR3 loop spans 17 amino acids. CDR1 and CDR2 (germline): SEHNR, FQNEAQ (reference sequence). V trimming: 10 bases; J trimming: 0 bases; junction bases outside the gene matches: 17. The CDR3 here is CATPPGLAGPSSYEQYF. The CDR3 DNA is TGTGCCACCCCCCCTGGTCTAGCGGGCCCTTCCTCCTACGAGCAGTACTTC.

This chain connects TRBV6-5 to TRBJ1-1; D not certain. V was cut by 7 bases and J by 0 bases, with 9 bases left in between. There are 13 residues in the CDR3. CDR1 MNHEY and CDR2 SVGAGI come from the germline V gene. The CDR3 protein is CASIGTMNTEAFF. CDR3 DNA sequence: TGTGCCAGCATCGGAACTATGAACACTGAAGCTTTCTTT.

The count of this clone is one. This chain connects TRBV7-8 to TRBJ2-4, with D possibly matching TRBD1 (6 bases). Per germline, CDR1 SGHVS and CDR2 FQNEAQ. The CDR3 loop spans 15 amino acids. The V end was cut by 6 bases, the J end by 8 bases, with 20 bases between. Written as DNA, the CDR3 is TGTGCCAGCAGTCCGACAGGAGACCCGAGGGACATTCAGTACTTC. Its protein product is CASSPTGDPRDIQYF. Full variable domain (outside the CDR3, taken from reference TRBV7-8 and TRBJ2-4): GAGVSQSPRYKVAKRGQDVALRCDPISGHVSLFWYQQALGQGPEFLTYFQNEAQLDKSGLPSDRFFAERPEGSVSTLKIQRTQQEDSAVYLCASSPTGDPRDIQYFGAGTRLSVL.